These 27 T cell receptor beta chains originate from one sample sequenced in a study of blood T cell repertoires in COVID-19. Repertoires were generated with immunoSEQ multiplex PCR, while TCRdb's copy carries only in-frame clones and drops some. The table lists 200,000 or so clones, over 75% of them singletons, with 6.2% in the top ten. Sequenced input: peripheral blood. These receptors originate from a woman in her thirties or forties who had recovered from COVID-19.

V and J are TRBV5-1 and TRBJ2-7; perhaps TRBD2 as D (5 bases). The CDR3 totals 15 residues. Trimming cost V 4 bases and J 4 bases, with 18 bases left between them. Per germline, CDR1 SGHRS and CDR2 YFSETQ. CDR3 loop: CASSREAGPDYEQYF. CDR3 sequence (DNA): TGCGCCAGCAGCCGTGAGGCGGGTCCCGATTACGAGCAGTACTTC.

In nucleotides, the CDR3 is TGTGCCAGCAGCTTGAATCCTGGACAGGGGGTCCCTACGAGGCAGTACTTC. Translated, it gives CASSLNPGQGVPTRQYF. The chain has TRBV5-5 and TRBJ2-7; 10 bases align to TRBD1. CDR3 length: 17 amino acids. Trimming took 1 base from V and 9 from J; bases not matched to a gene: 16. CDR1 and CDR2 (germline): SGHKS, YYEKEE (reference sequence).

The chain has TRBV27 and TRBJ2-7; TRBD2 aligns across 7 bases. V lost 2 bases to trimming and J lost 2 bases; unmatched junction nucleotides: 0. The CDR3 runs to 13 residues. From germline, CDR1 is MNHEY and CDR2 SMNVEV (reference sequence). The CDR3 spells CASSLAGAYEQYF. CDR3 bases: TGTGCCAGCAGTTTAGCGGGGGCCTACGAGCAGTACTTC.

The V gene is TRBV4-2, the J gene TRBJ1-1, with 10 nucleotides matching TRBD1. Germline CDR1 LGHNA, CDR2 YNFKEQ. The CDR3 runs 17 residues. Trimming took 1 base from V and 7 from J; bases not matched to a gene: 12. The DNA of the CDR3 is TGTGCCAGCAGCCAAGCCCCGACAGGGGGCTCTTTATTTGAAGCTTTCTTT. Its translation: CASSQAPTGGSLFEAFF.

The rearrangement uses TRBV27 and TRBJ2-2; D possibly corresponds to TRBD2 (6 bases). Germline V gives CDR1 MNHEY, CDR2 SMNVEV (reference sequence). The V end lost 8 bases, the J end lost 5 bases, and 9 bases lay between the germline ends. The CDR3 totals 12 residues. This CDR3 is CASGTRTGELFF. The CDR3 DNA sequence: TGTGCCAGCGGGACTCGAACCGGGGAGCTGTTTTTT.

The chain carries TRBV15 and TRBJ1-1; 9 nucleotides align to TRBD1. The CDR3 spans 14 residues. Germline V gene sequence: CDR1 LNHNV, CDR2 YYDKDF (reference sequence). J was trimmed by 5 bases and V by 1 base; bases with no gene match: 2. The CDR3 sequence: CATSRGQGVTEAFF. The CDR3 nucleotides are TGTGCCACCAGCAGAGGACAGGGGGTGACTGAAGCTTTCTTT. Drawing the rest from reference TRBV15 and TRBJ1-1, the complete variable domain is DAMVIQNPRYQVTQFGKPVTLSCSQTLNHNVMYWYQQKSSQAPKLLFHYYDKDFNNEADTPDNFQSRRPNTSFCFLDIRSPGLGDTAMYLCATSRGQGVTEAFFGQGTRLTVV.

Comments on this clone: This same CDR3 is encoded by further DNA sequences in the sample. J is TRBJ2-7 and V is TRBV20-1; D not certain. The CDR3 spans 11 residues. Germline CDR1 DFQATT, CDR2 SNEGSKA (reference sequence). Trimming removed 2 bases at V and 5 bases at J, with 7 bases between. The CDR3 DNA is TGCAGTGCTAGATCAGGCCACGAGCAGTACTTC. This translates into CSARSGHEQYF.

CDR3 amino acids: CASRPRGTENTGELFF. The CDR3 region has the DNA TGTGCCAGCAGACCGAGGGGGACAGAGAACACCGGGGAGCTGTTTTTT. The V and J genes are TRBV7-6 and TRBJ2-2; 7 bases are a match to TRBD1. Trimming cost V 6 bases and J 1 base; bases outside gene matches: 8. This CDR3 region has 16 residues. Germline V lookup: CDR1 SGHVS, CDR2 FNYEAQ.

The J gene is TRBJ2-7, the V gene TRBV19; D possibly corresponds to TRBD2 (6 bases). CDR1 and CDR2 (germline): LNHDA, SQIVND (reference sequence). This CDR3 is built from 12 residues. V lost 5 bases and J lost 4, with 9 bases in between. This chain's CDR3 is CASSAREYEQYF. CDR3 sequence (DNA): TGTGCCAGTAGTGCACGGGAGTACGAGCAGTACTTC. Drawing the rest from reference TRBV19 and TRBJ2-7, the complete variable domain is DGGITQSPKYLFRKEGQNVTLSCEQNLNHDAMYWYRQDPGQGLRLIYYSQIVNDFQKGDIAEGYSVSREKKESFPLTVTSAQKNPTAFYLCASSAREYEQYFGPGTRLTVT.

The CDR3 region has the DNA TGTGCCACCAGCAGAGAAGTGCTGAGAAGCTACGGCGAGCAGTACTTC. It encodes CATSREVLRSYGEQYF. The chain joins TRBV15 to TRBJ2-7; D unclear. V lost 0 bases, J lost 6 bases, and 18 bases lay in between. The length of the CDR3 is 16 residues. Germline V gene lookup returns CDR1 LNHNV and CDR2 YYDKDF (reference sequence).

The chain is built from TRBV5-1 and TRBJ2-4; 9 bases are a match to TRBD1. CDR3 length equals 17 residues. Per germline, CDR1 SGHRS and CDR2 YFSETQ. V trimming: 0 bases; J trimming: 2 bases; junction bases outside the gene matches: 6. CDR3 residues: CASSLVTGGMSKNIQYF. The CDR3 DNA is TGCGCCAGCAGCTTGGTTACAGGGGGCATGTCCAAAAACATTCAGTACTTC.

The CDR3: CASSLYVTLPYNEQFF. CDR3 nucleotide sequence: TGTGCCAGCAGTTTATACGTTACATTGCCCTACAATGAGCAGTTCTTC. The chain employs TRBV28 and TRBJ2-1; D call uncertain. With 1 base removed from V and 2 bases from J, the gap between germline ends came to 12 bases. Germline values: CDR1 MDHEN, CDR2 SYDVKM. This CDR3 has 16 residues.

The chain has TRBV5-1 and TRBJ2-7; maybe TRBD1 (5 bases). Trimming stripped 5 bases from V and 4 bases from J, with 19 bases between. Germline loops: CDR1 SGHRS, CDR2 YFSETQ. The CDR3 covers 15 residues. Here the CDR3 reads CASRARLQDPYEQYF. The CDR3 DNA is TGCGCCAGCAGGGCCCGCTTACAGGACCCATACGAGCAGTACTTC.

The DNA for the CDR3 is TGTGCCAGCAGCCTTAGACAGGGGGCCTACGAGCAGTACTTC. Translation gives CASSLRQGAYEQYF. The J gene is TRBJ2-7, the V gene TRBV7-9; 9 bases line up with TRBD1. CDR1 is SEHNR and CDR2 is FQNEAQ in the germline V gene (reference sequence). V was clipped by 5 bases and J by 2 bases; unmatched bases: 4. The CDR3 sequence is 14 residues long.

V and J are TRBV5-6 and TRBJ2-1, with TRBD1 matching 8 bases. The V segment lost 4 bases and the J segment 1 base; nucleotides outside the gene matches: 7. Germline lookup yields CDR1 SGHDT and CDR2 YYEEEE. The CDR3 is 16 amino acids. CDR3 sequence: CASSDAGGESYNEQFF. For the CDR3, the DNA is TGTGCCAGCAGCGACGCAGGGGGCGAGTCCTACAATGAGCAGTTCTTC. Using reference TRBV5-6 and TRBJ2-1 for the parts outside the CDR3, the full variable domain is DAGVTQSPTHLIKTRGQQVTLRCSPKSGHDTVSWYQQALGQGPQFIFQYYEEEERQRGNFPDRFSGHQFPNYSSELNVNALLLGDSALYLCASSDAGGESYNEQFFGPGTRLTVL.

CDR3 sequence reads: CASSPQGGTNEKLFF. CDR3 sequence (DNA): TGTGCCAGTAGCCCACAGGGGGGAACTAATGAAAAACTGTTTTTT. The rearrangement links TRBV19 to TRBJ1-4, with TRBD1 identical over 8 bases. This CDR3 spans 15 amino acids. Germline V gene sequence: CDR1 LNHDA, CDR2 SQIVND (reference sequence). V was pared by 6 bases and J by 1 base, with 4 bases of the junction left unmatched. The whole variable domain, remainder taken from reference TRBV19 and TRBJ1-4, is DGGITQSPKYLFRKEGQNVTLSCEQNLNHDAMYWYRQDPGQGLRLIYYSQIVNDFQKGDIAEGYSVSREKKESFPLTVTSAQKNPTAFYLCASSPQGGTNEKLFFGSGTQLSVL.

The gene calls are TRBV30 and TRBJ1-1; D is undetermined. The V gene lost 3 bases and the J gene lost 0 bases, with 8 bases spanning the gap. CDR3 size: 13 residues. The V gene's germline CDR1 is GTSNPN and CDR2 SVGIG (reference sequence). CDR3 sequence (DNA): TGTGCCTGGAGGTTACCTATGAACACTGAAGCTTTCTTT. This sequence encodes CAWRLPMNTEAFF.

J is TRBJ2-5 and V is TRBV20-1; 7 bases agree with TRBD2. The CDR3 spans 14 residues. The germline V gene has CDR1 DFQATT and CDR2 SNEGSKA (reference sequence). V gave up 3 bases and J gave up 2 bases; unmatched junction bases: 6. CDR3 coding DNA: TGCAGTGCTAGTAAGGCTAGCGGACAAGAGACCCAGTACTTC. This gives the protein CSASKASGQETQYF.

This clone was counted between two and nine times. The CDR3 loop reads CASSFTGSRELFF. For the CDR3, the DNA is TGTGCCAGCAGTTTCACAGGGTCCAGGGAGCTGTTTTTT. The rearrangement links TRBV28 to TRBJ2-2, with D perhaps TRBD1 (6 bases). The ends were cut back, 3 bases at V and 9 bases at J, with 11 bases in the middle. CDR3 length: 13 residues. Germline loops: CDR1 MDHEN, CDR2 SYDVKM.

The CDR3 here is CASSENQRRTGFNYGYTF. In DNA, the CDR3 is TGTGCCAGCAGTGAAAACCAACGAAGGACAGGTTTTAACTATGGCTACACCTTC. The chain recombines TRBV6-1 with TRBJ1-2; TRBD1 aligns across 7 bases. Germline values: CDR1 MNHNS, CDR2 SASEGT. This CDR3 spans 18 amino acids. The junction had 13 bases not matched to a gene; V was cut back by 2 bases and J by 1 base.

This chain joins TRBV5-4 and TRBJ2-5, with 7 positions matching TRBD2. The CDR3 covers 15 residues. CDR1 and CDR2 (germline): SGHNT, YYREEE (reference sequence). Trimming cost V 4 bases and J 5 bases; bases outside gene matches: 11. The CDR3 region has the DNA TGTGCCAGCAGCCTCGGGACTACAATTTCGGAGACCCAGTACTTC. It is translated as CASSLGTTISETQYF. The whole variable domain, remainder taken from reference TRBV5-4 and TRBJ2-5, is ETGVTQSPTHLIKTRGQQVTLRCSSQSGHNTVSWYQQALGQGPQFIFQYYREEENGRGNFPPRFSGLQFPNYSSELNVNALELDDSALYLCASSLGTTISETQYFGPGTRLLVL.

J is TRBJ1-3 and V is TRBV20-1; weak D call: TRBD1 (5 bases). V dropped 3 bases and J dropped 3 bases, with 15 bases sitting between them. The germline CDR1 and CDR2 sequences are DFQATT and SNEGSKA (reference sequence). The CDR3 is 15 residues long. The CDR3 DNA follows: TGCAGTGCTAGTCCTACAGGTTTGGGTGGAAACACCATATATTTT. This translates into CSASPTGLGGNTIYF.

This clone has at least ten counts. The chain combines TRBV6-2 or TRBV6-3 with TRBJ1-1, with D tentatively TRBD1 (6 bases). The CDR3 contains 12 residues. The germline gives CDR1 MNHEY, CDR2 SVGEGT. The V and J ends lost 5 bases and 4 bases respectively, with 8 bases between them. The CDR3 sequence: CASSVQGTEAFF. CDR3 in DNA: TGTGCCAGCAGTGTACAGGGCACTGAAGCTTTCTTT.

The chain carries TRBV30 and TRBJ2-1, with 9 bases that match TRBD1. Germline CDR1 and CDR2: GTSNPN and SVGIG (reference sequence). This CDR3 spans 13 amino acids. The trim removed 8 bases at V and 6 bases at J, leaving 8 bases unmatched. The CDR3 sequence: CAQDRGFGNEQFF. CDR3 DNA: TGTGCCCAGGACAGGGGTTTTGGCAATGAGCAGTTCTTC.

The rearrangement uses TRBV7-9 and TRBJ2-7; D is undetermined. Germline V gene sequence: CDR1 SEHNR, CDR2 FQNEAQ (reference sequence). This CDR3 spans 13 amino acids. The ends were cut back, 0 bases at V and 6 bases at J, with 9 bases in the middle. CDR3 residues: CASSLAGGLEQYF. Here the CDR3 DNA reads TGTGCCAGCAGCTTAGCTGGTGGGCTCGAGCAGTACTTC.

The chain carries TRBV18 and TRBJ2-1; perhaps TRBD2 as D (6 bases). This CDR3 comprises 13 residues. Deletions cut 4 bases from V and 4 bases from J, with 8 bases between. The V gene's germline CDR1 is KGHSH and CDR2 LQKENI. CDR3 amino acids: CASSLAAYNEQFF. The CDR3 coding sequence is TGTGCCAGCTCACTAGCGGCTTACAATGAGCAGTTCTTC.

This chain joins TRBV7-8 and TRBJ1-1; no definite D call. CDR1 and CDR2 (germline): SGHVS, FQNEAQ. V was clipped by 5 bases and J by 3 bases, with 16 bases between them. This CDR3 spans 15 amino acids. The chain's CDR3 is CASSPSRSKYTEAFF. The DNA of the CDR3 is TGTGCCAGCAGCCCGAGCCGGTCGAAGTACACTGAAGCTTTCTTT. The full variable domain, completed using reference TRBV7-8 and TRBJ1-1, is GAGVSQSPRYKVAKRGQDVALRCDPISGHVSLFWYQQALGQGPEFLTYFQNEAQLDKSGLPSDRFFAERPEGSVSTLKIQRTQQEDSAVYLCASSPSRSKYTEAFFGQGTRLTVV.